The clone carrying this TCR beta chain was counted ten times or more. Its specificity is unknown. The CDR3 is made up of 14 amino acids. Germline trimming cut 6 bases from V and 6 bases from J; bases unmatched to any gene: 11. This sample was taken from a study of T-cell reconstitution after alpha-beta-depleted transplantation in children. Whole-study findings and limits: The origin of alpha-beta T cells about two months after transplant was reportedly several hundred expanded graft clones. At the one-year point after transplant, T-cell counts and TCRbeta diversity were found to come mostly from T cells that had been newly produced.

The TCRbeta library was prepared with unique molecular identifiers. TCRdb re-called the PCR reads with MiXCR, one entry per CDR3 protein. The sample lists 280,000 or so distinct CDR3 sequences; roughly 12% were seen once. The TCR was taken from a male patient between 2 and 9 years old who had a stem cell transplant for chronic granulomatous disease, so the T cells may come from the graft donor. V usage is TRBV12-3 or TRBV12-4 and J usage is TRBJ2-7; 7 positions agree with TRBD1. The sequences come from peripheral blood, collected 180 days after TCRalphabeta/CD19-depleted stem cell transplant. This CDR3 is CASSKTGWAGEQYF. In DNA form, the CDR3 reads TGTGCCAGCAGCAAGACAGGGTGGGCCGGCGAGCAGTACTTC.